This section outlines one TCR beta chain sequence together with its context. Antigen specificity is unknown. V lost 0 bases, J lost 1 base, and 9 bases lay in between. The CDR3 has 15 amino acids. Per the germline V gene, CDR1 is DFQATT and CDR2 is SNEGSKA (reference sequence). One entry per CDR3 protein results from TCRdb running MiXCR on the 5' RACE reads. The sample consists of fewer than 350,000 distinct CDR3 sequences, under 9% of them appearing once. This sample stems from a study of identical twins. Broader study findings: Out-of-frame alpha sequences shared between twins exhibited an excess of low generation probability.

These same records also appear under a second study, on yellow fever vaccine responses in identical twins.

Sequencing was carried out using memory (CD45RO+) T cells sorted from blood. The chain carries TRBV20-1 and TRBJ2-2; D not certain. This TCR was recovered from a woman between 18 and 30 years old in good health. The CDR3 DNA reads TGCAGTGCTAGAGATCTAACCAGGAACACCGGGGAGCTGTTTTTT. Translating gives CSARDLTRNTGELFF.